Listed below are T cell receptor beta chains from one sample, sequenced in a study of blood T cell repertoires in COVID-19. Method: immunoSEQ multiplex PCR; TCRdb's copy keeps in-frame clones and lacks some. The profile shows roughly 160,000 clones, over 80% of them singletons. What was sequenced was peripheral blood. These receptors were collected from a woman aged 55-69 years who had recovered from COVID-19. CDR3s include the opening cysteine and the closing phenylalanine or tryptophan. The order of the fields is D gene, clone size, V gene, J gene, CDR3 protein, CDR3 DNA. The D gene is left open where the match is weak. Clone size is shown for a subset of rows, as once, few, many or a class of expanded clone.

NA,NA,TRBV10-1,TRBJ2-3,CASSEDFSTDTQYF,TGCGCCAGCAGTGAGGACTTTAGCACAGATACGCAGTATTTT
NA,NA,TRBV20-1,TRBJ1-5,CSAGQPQHF,TGCAGTGCCGGTCAGCCCCAGCATTTT
TRBD1,NA,TRBV28,TRBJ1-2,CASSTGGGYGYTF,TGTGCCAGCAGTACAGGGGGCGGCTATGGCTACACCTTC
TRBD1,NA,TRBV19,TRBJ2-6,CASRSQGAVSSGANVLTF,TGTGCCAGTAGATCACAGGGGGCGGTTTCCTCTGGGGCCAACGTCCTGACTTTC
TRBD2,few,TRBV3-1/TRBV3-2,TRBJ2-7,CASSVGLARSYEQYF,TGTGCCAGCAGCGTTGGACTAGCGCGATCCTACGAGCAGTACTTC
TRBD2,NA,TRBV6-5,TRBJ2-2,CASSYLAGNYPGELFF,TGTGCCAGCAGTTACTTAGCGGGGAATTATCCCGGGGAGCTGTTTTTT
TRBD2,NA,TRBV28,TRBJ2-7,CASSRRGNYYEQYF,TGTGCCAGCAGTCGGCGGGGGAACTACTACGAGCAGTACTTC
TRBD1,NA,TRBV25-1,TRBJ1-2,CASSDSDRVGYTF,TGTGCCAGCAGTGATTCGGACAGGGTTGGCTACACCTTC
NA,NA,TRBV6-5,TRBJ2-3,CASSYASKRTDTQYF,TGTGCCAGCAGTTACGCTTCCAAGAGGACAGATACGCAGTATTTT
NA,NA,TRBV19,TRBJ1-1,CASSNDRNTEAFF,TGTGCCAGTAGTAATGACAGGAACACTGAAGCTTTCTTT
NA,NA,TRBV28,TRBJ2-7,CASSFQAYEQYF,TGTGCCAGCAGTTTCCAGGCCTACGAGCAGTACTTC
NA,NA,TRBV7-2,TRBJ1-3,CASSLGQALGNTIYF,TGTGCCAGCAGCTTAGGACAGGCCCTCGGAAACACCATATATTTT
NA,NA,TRBV21-1,TRBJ1-2,CASSKVETGGVDGYTF,TGTGCCAGCAGCAAAGTAGAGACAGGGGGCGTCGATGGCTACACCTTC
NA,NA,TRBV7-3,TRBJ1-6,CASSLYGGRDSPLHF,TGTGCCAGCAGCCTATATGGGGGGAGGGATTCACCCCTCCACTTT
TRBD1,NA,TRBV4-1,TRBJ2-5,CASSQDDRVGETQYF,TGCGCCAGCAGCCAAGATGACAGGGTGGGAGAGACCCAGTACTTC
NA,NA,TRBV2,TRBJ1-3,CASRAGGNTIYF,TGTGCCAGCAGGGCCGGGGGAAACACCATATATTTT
TRBD1,NA,TRBV5-1,TRBJ1-1,CASSLGQGGTEAFF,TGCGCCAGCAGCTTGGGACAGGGTGGCACTGAAGCTTTCTTT
NA,NA,TRBV2,TRBJ2-1,CASSTGPGEQFF,TGTGCCAGCAGTACAGGGCCTGGGGAGCAGTTCTTC
NA,NA,TRBV12-3/TRBV12-4,TRBJ1-6,CASTQAPSPLHF,TGTGCCAGCACCCAGGCCCCCTCACCCCTCCACTTT
TRBD2,NA,TRBV7-2,TRBJ2-1,CASSSPGLAGNEQFF,TGTGCCAGCAGCTCGCCGGGACTAGCGGGCAATGAGCAGTTCTTC
TRBD1,NA,TRBV7-9,TRBJ2-5,CASSSGTAQGETQYF,TGTGCCAGCAGCTCCGGGACAGCTCAAGGAGAGACCCAGTACTTC